These T cell receptor beta chains were read from a single sample in a study. Using its own MiXCR run on the RT-PCR reads, TCRdb lists one record per CDR3 protein. Seen here are about 680,000 distinct CDR3 sequences, 12% to 15% observed once, and the top ten hold about 3.9%. The sequencing sample was made of memory CD4+ T cells from blood. The receptors stem from a female donor in good health, serving as a healthy control. Each CDR3 is given with its conserved first and last residue. The order of the fields is J gene, clone size, D gene, V gene, CDR3 protein, CDR3 DNA. The D gene is left open where the match is weak. Clone size appears in some rows only: once, few, many, or a class for an expanded clone.

>TRBJ2-1|-|TRBD2|TRBV11-2
CASSYGTSGGGVQFF
TGTGCCAGCAGCTATGGAACTAGCGGTGGGGGCGTGCAGTTCTTC
>TRBJ2-1|-|TRBD1|TRBV7-2
CASSRPGQMGNEQFF
TGTGCCAGCAGCCGACCGGGACAGATGGGAAATGAGCAGTTCTTC
>TRBJ2-5|many|-|TRBV20-1
CSAEGIRGQETQYF
TGCAGTGCAGAAGGGATTCGCGGGCAAGAGACCCAGTACTTC
>TRBJ1-2|few|-|TRBV5-5
CASSFVGVNYGYTF
TGTGCCAGCAGCTTTGTGGGGGTTAACTATGGCTACACCTTC
>TRBJ2-3|-|-|TRBV6-2/TRBV6-3
CASSYDRSSFSDTQYF
TGTGCCAGCAGTTACGACAGATCTTCATTCTCAGATACGCAGTATTTT
>TRBJ2-5|few|TRBD2|TRBV6-2/TRBV6-3
CASSYEERREGETQYF
TGTGCCAGCAGTTACGAAGAGCGGAGGGAGGGGGAGACCCAGTACTTC
>TRBJ2-7|-|-|TRBV20-1
CSASGGPGSYEQYF
TGCAGTGCTAGTGGGGGGCCAGGCTCCTACGAGCAGTACTTC
>TRBJ1-1|many|-|TRBV18
CASSPSGNTEAFF
TGTGCCAGCTCCCCCTCAGGGAACACTGAAGCTTTCTTT
>TRBJ2-3|many|TRBD2|TRBV20-1
CSARDVGGRADTQYF
TGCAGTGCTAGAGATGTTGGCGGGAGGGCAGATACGCAGTATTTT
>TRBJ1-2|-|-|TRBV2
CASSEAGDGYTF
TGTGCCAGCAGTGAAGCAGGGGATGGCTACACCTTC
>TRBJ2-5|many|-|TRBV3-1
CASSQGLQETQYF
TGTGCCAGCAGCCAAGGGCTCCAAGAGACCCAGTACTTC
>TRBJ2-1|-|TRBD1|TRBV19
CASSINMAWTGYEQFF
TGTGCCAGTAGTATAAATATGGCCTGGACAGGCTACGAGCAGTTCTTC
>TRBJ2-3|few|-|TRBV5-1
CASSPTRVLGDTQYF
TGCGCCAGCTCCCCGACGAGGGTTTTGGGGGATACGCAGTATTTT
>TRBJ2-5|many|TRBD2|TRBV10-3
CAIRESGLAGEKTQYF
TGTGCCATCAGGGAGTCCGGACTAGCGGGAGAAAAGACCCAGTACTTC
>TRBJ1-2|-|TRBD1|TRBV6-2/TRBV6-3
CASREQGTTNYGYTF
TGTGCCAGCAGGGAACAGGGGACTACTAACTATGGCTACACCTTC
>TRBJ2-3|-|TRBD2|TRBV6-5
CASSLSGRGVEGTDTQYF
TGTGCCAGCAGTCTTAGCGGGAGGGGGGTTGAGGGCACAGATACGCAGTATTTT
>TRBJ1-5|few|-|TRBV15
CATRAYSNQPQHF
TGTGCCACCAGGGCCTATAGCAATCAGCCCCAGCATTTT
>TRBJ1-6|-|-|TRBV4-3
CASSQETGVGYNSPLHF
TGCGCCAGCAGCCAAGAAACGGGGGTGGGGTATAATTCACCCCTCCACTTT
>TRBJ2-2|-|TRBD1|TRBV5-5
CASSIRTGANTGELFF
TGTGCCAGCAGCATAAGGACAGGGGCGAACACCGGGGAGCTGTTTTTT
>TRBJ1-5|-|-|TRBV12-3/TRBV12-4
CASSLWYGGPQPQHF
TGTGCCAGCAGTCTCTGGTATGGGGGGCCTCAGCCCCAGCATTTT
>TRBJ2-1|-|-|TRBV5-1
CASSPSGTPHNEQFF
TGCGCCAGCAGCCCATCCGGGACACCCCACAATGAGCAGTTCTTC
>TRBJ2-7|few|-|TRBV6-2/TRBV6-3
CASSYRQGASYEQYF
TGTGCCAGCAGTTACCGCCAGGGTGCTTCCTACGAGCAGTACTTC
>TRBJ1-3|many|-|TRBV4-2
CASSQDRTVGNTIYF
TGTGCCAGCAGCCAAGATAGGACAGTCGGAAACACCATATATTTT
>TRBJ2-5|-|-|TRBV9
CASSGAAETQYF
TGTGCCAGCAGCGGCGCAGCAGAGACCCAGTACTTC
>TRBJ1-6|-|TRBD1|TRBV7-2
CASSPDRENYNSPLHF
TGTGCCAGCAGTCCGGACAGGGAGAACTATAATTCACCCCTCCACTTT
>TRBJ1-1|many|TRBD1|TRBV20-1
CSARDLTGVGEAFF
TGCAGTGCTAGAGACCTGACAGGGGTGGGTGAAGCTTTCTTT
>TRBJ1-2|-|-|TRBV28
CASSPGRDSNYGYTF
TGTGCCAGCTCCCCGGGTAGGGACTCTAACTATGGCTACACCTTC
>TRBJ2-7|-|TRBD2|TRBV7-2
CASSRTSGRGEQYF
TGTGCCAGCAGCCGGACTAGCGGCCGAGGGGAGCAGTACTTC
>TRBJ2-1|few|-|TRBV7-8
CASSLDETGAWFF
TGTGCCAGCAGCTTAGACGAGACGGGAGCTTGGTTCTTC
>TRBJ1-4|few|-|TRBV3-1
CASSQGWGTGEKLFF
TGTGCCAGCAGCCAAGGGTGGGGAACGGGGGAAAAACTGTTTTTT
>TRBJ1-1|few|TRBD1|TRBV20-1
CSPRQGATEAFF
TGCAGTCCCCGACAGGGTGCCACTGAAGCTTTCTTT